This T cell receptor (beta chain) was sequenced for a study of T cells in Graves' hyperthyroidism and ophthalmopathy. Amplification of TCR beta CDR3 regions was performed using RNA transcripts as template. HTBI primers were the set used in a first-round RT-PCR of the TCR CDR3. MiXCR was run by TCRdb on the multiplex PCR reads, yielding one entry per CDR3 protein. The data show approximately 300,000 distinct CDR3 sequences, with roughly 17% seen just once and roughly 33% held by the top ten. Whole-study results and caveats: Most clonotypes expanded in thyroid above 0.001 were likewise present in blood. It was a median approximately 6 months before onset that the model predicted ophthalmopathy.

On this clonotype: Its antigen is not known.

Graves' hyperthyroidism showing no ophthalmopathy progression within 18 months was considered stable. Those with hyperthyroidism were 18 to 65 years old, newly diagnosed, and ill for under 2 months. The J segment lost 3 bases and the V segment lost 5 bases, leaving 7 bases of the junction unmatched. The length of the CDR3 is 14 residues. Germline V gene data show CDR1 as SQVTM and CDR2 as ANQGSEA. This sequence joins TRBV29-1 and TRBJ1-2, with TRBD1 matching over 9 bases. This clonotype was sampled from a man aged 25 to 40 with Graves' hyperthyroidism. Sequencing input: blood. DNA of the CDR3: TGCAGCGTTCCGGGACAGGGAGGGGACTATGGCTACACCTTC. Translation: CSVPGQGGDYGYTF.